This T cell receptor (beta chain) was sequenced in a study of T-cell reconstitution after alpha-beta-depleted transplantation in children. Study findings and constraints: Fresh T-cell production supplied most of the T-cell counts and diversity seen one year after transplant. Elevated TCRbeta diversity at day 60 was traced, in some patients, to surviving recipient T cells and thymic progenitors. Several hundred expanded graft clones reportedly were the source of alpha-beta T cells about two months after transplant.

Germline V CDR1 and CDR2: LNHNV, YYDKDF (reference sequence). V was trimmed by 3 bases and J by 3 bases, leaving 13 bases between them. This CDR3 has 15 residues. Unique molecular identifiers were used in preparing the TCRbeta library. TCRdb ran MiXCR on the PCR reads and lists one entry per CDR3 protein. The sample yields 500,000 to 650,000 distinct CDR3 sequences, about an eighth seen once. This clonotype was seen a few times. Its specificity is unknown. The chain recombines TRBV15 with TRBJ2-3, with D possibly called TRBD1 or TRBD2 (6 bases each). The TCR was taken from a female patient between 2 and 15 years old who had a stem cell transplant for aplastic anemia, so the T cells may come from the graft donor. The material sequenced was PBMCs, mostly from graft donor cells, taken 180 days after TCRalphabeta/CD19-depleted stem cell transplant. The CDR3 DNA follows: TGTGCCACCAGCAGTCTGGAGGGGGTTACAGATACGCAGTATTTT. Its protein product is CATSSLEGVTDTQYF.